One sample yielded the 9 T cell receptor beta chains listed below, sequenced in a study of CD8+ T cells in alopecia areata. As the sequencing template, cDNA was produced by extracting RNA and reverse transcribing it. Produced via immunoSEQ multiplex PCR; TCRdb's table is partial and in-frame only. The sample lists 30,000 to 40,000 clones, around three quarters occurring once. The sample comprised NKG2D-low CD8+ T cells sorted from blood. These receptors were collected from a human donor with alopecia areata.

The gene calls are TRBV6-5 and TRBJ2-7; TRBD1 matches 7 bases. Germline V gene data show CDR1 as MNHEY and CDR2 as SVGAGI. CDR3 length equals 14 residues. Germline trimming cut 1 base from V and 2 bases from J; bases unmatched to any gene: 2. CDR3 sequence (DNA): TGTGCCAGCAGTTACTTGACAGGGACCTACGAGCAGTACTTC. This translates into CASSYLTGTYEQYF.

V gene TRBV29-1 combines with J gene TRBJ2-7; maybe TRBD1 (6 bases). The V end was cut by 2 bases, the J end by 2 bases, with 10 bases between. CDR3 length: 13 residues. The germline V gene has CDR1 SQVTM and CDR2 ANQGSEA. For the CDR3, the DNA is TGCAGCGTTGAAAAGGGGGAGACCTACGAGCAGTACTTC. Translation gives CSVEKGETYEQYF.

V is TRBV30 and J is TRBJ1-3; D call uncertain. The CDR3 runs to 12 residues. V was shortened by 0 bases and J by 4 bases, with 4 bases between the two germline ends. CDR1 is GTSNPN and CDR2 is SVGIG in the germline V gene (reference sequence). The CDR3 sequence: CAWSVQGNTIYF. For the CDR3, the DNA is TGTGCCTGGAGTGTACAAGGAAACACCATATATTTT.

The chain joins TRBV4-2 to TRBJ2-1; 8 nucleotides agree with TRBD1. The V gene end was trimmed by 1 base and the J gene end by 6 bases; junction bases not matched to a gene: 5. The length of the CDR3 is 15 residues. Germline V gives CDR1 LGHNA, CDR2 YNFKEQ. CDR3 amino acids: CASSQVTGAPNEQFF. The CDR3 coding sequence is TGTGCCAGCAGCCAAGTGACAGGGGCCCCCAATGAGCAGTTCTTC.

A single count supports this clone. The J gene is TRBJ2-3, the V gene TRBV7-9; D not certain. In germline, CDR1 is SEHNR, CDR2 FQNEAQ (reference sequence). The germline V and J ends were trimmed by 2 bases and 6 bases, with 18 bases remaining between them. The CDR3 contains 16 residues. The CDR3 DNA is TGTGCCAGCAGCTTATCGGGTCCCCCCTCGGCCGATACGCAGTATTTT. Its protein is CASSLSGPPSADTQYF.

The chain has TRBV4-2 and TRBJ1-6, with 8 bases identical to TRBD1. V was clipped by 0 bases and J by 7 bases; unmatched bases: 5. The CDR3 loop spans 16 amino acids. Germline V gene data show CDR1 as LGHNA and CDR2 as YNFKEQ. The CDR3: CASSQEGTGGNSPLHF. For the CDR3, the DNA is TGTGCCAGCAGCCAAGAGGGTACAGGGGGGAATTCACCCCTCCACTTT.

The genes are TRBV29-1 and TRBJ1-1; unclear D gene. Deletions cut 3 bases from V and 5 bases from J, with 10 bases between. CDR3 size: 12 residues. Germline assignment: CDR1 SQVTM and CDR2 ANQGSEA. CDR3 in amino acids: CSVEVGGTEAFF. Here the CDR3 DNA reads TGCAGCGTTGAGGTTGGAGGAACTGAAGCTTTCTTT.

This chain links TRBV9 with TRBJ2-7; 7 positions match TRBD2. The CDR3 has 15 amino acids. V shed 3 bases and J 2 bases; nucleotides not matched to a gene: 8. Germline V gene sequence: CDR1 SGDLS, CDR2 YYNGEE. CDR3 protein: CASSDSGGPPYEQYF. The CDR3 DNA reads TGTGCCAGCAGCGACTCGGGAGGCCCACCCTACGAGCAGTACTTC.

This sequence joins TRBV5-1 and TRBJ1-2; TRBD1 matches 9 bases. The junction had 7 bases not matched to a gene; V was cut back by 4 bases and J by 6 bases. CDR3 length: 14 residues. Germline assignment: CDR1 SGHRS and CDR2 YFSETQ. CDR3 in amino acids: CASSPWDRVNGYTF. The CDR3 nucleotides are TGCGCCAGCAGCCCATGGGACAGGGTGAATGGCTACACCTTC.